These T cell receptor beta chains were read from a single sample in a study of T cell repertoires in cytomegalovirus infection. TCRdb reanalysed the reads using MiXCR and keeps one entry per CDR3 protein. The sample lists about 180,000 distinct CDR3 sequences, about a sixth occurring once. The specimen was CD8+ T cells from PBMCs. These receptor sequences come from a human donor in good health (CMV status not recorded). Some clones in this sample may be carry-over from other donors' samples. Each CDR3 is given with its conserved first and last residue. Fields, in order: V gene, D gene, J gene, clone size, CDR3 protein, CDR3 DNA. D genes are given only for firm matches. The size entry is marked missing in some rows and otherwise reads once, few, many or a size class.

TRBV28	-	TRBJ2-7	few	CASSSPRRGQLYEQYF	TGTGCCAGCAGTTCCCCGAGGCGGGGACAGCTCTACGAGCAGTACTTC
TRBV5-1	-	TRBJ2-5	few	CASSLAGRLQETQYF	TGCGCCAGCAGCTTGGCAGGGAGACTCCAAGAGACCCAGTACTTC
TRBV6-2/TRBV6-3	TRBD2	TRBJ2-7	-	CACGLAGVSYEQYF	TGTGCCTGCGGACTAGCGGGGGTCTCCTACGAGCAGTACTTC
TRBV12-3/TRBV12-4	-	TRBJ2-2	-	CASSHDGELFF	TGTGCCAGCAGCCACGACGGGGAGCTGTTTTTT
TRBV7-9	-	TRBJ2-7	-	CASSPRGPSYEQYF	TGTGCCAGCAGCCCCCGGGGACCATCCTACGAGCAGTACTTC
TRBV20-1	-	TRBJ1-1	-	CSAGGSRAGNTEAFF	TGCAGTGCTGGGGGCTCGAGGGCAGGGAACACTGAAGCTTTCTTT
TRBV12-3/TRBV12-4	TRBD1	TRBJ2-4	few	CASSAGQGIQYF	TGTGCCAGCAGCGCGGGACAGGGCATTCAGTACTTC
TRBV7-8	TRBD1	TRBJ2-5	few	CASSLGTGGQETQYF	TGTGCCAGCAGCTTAGGGACAGGGGGCCAAGAGACCCAGTACTTC
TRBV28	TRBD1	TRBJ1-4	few	CASSRDRVATNEKLFF	TGTGCCAGCAGCCGGGACAGGGTGGCAACTAATGAAAAACTGTTTTTT
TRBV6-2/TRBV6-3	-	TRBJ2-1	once	CASRRTDLKHNEQFF	TGTGCCAGCAGACGAACGGACCTAAAGCACAATGAGCAGTTCTTC
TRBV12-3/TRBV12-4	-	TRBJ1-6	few	CASSTPGGNSPLHF	TGTGCCAGCAGTACCCCTGGGGGGAATTCACCCCTCCACTTT
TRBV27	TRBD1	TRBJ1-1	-	CASRPPGGRVQLNTEAFF	TGTGCCAGCCGTCCACCAGGGGGCCGTGTACAGTTGAACACTGAAGCTTTCTTT
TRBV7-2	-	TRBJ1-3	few	CASSPTGSGNTIYF	TGTGCCAGCAGCCCGACAGGTTCTGGAAACACCATATATTTT
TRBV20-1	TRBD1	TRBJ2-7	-	CSASPGQGPLDEQYF	TGCAGTGCTAGCCCGGGACAGGGCCCCTTGGACGAGCAGTACTTC
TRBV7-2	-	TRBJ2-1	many	CASSPRRDPNEQFF	TGTGCCAGCAGCCCCCGGAGGGACCCCAATGAGCAGTTCTTC
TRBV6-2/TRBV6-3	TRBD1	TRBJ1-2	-	CASSSFGQATYGYTF	TGTGCCAGCAGCTCCTTCGGACAGGCGACGTATGGCTACACCTTC
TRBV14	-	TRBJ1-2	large	CASSQVQTDFYGYTF	TGTGCCAGCAGCCAAGTCCAGACAGACTTCTATGGCTACACCTTC
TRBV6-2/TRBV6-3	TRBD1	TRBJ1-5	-	CASREGAGNQPQHF	TGTGCCAGCAGGGAGGGGGCCGGCAATCAGCCCCAGCATTTT
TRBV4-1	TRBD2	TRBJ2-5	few	CASSHPGGGTSFETQYF	TGCGCCAGCAGCCACCCGGGGGGGGGGACCTCCTTCGAGACCCAGTACTTC
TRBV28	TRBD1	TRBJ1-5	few	CASSSIGRDQGEAQPQHF	TGTGCCAGCAGCTCCATAGGCCGGGACCAGGGGGAGGCACAGCCCCAGCATTTT
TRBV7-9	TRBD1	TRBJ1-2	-	CASSDGQGVVYGYTF	TGTGCCAGCAGCGATGGACAGGGGGTGGTCTATGGCTACACCTTC
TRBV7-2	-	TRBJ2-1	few	CASSLAPGVGKQFF	TGTGCCAGCAGCTTAGCTCCAGGGGTGGGTAAGCAGTTCTTC
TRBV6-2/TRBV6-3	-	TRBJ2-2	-	CASISRRGDGTGELFF	TGTGCCAGCATTTCCCGTAGAGGGGACGGCACCGGGGAGCTGTTTTTT
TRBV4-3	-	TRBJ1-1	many	CASSQGLGSTEAFF	TGCGCCAGCAGCCAAGGTCTTGGGAGCACTGAAGCTTTCTTT
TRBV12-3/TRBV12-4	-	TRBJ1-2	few	CASSLGRTDYGYTF	TGTGCCAGCAGTTTAGGGAGGACAGACTATGGCTACACCTTC
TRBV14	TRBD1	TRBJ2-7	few	CASSPDRAEQYF	TGTGCCAGCAGCCCCGACAGGGCCGAGCAGTACTTC
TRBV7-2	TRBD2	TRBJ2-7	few	CASSPFSGLLADQPYEQYF	TGTGCCAGCAGCCCATTTAGCGGACTCCTAGCGGATCAACCCTACGAGCAGTACTTC
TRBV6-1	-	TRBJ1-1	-	CASRATGLNTEAFF	TGTGCCAGCAGAGCTACAGGGTTGAACACTGAAGCTTTCTTT
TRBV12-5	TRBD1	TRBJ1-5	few	CASAQGRDRPWEPQHF	TGTGCTAGTGCCCAGGGCAGGGACAGGCCTTGGGAGCCCCAGCATTTT
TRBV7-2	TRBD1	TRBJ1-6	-	CASSLSQGEVSPLHF	TGTGCCAGCAGCTTAAGTCAGGGGGAAGTTTCACCCCTCCACTTT
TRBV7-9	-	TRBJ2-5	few	CASSLEGIGPYQETQYF	TGTGCCAGCAGCTTAGAAGGAATAGGGCCGTACCAAGAGACCCAGTACTTC
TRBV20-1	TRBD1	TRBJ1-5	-	CSARDSEPQGVSNQPQHF	TGCAGTGCTAGAGATTCGGAACCTCAGGGGGTGAGCAATCAGCCCCAGCATTTT
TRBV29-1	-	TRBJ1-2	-	CSAGRGGEGYTF	TGCAGCGCCGGTCGGGGGGGCGAAGGCTACACCTTC
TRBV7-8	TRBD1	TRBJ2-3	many	CASSLAGSVVRGNTDTQYF	TGTGCCAGCAGCTTAGCAGGGTCGGTGGTCAGGGGGAACACAGATACGCAGTATTTT
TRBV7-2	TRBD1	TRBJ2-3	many	CASSPPGGDRGHTQYF	TGTGCCAGCAGCCCCCCAGGAGGGGACAGGGGTCATACGCAGTATTTT